The 5 T cell receptor beta chains listed next were all sequenced from one sample in a study of CD8 T cells in ankylosing spondylitis. TCRdb called the 5' RACE reads again in MiXCR, with one record for every CDR3 protein. In the table there are roughly 200,000 distinct CDR3 sequences, about 13% of which are singletons. The source material was blood, either unsorted or a sorted T cell fraction (not recorded which). These TCRs come from a male donor with ankylosing spondylitis or in good health (not recorded which).

The rearrangement links TRBV20-1 to TRBJ2-1; D is possibly TRBD2 (7 bases). V was cut by 5 bases and J by 8 bases, with 19 bases left in between. The CDR3 contains 14 residues. CDR1 DFQATT and CDR2 SNEGSKA come from the germline V gene (reference sequence). The CDR3 nucleotides are TGCAGTGCTTGGGAGGGGGGGACCTTCCATGAGCAGTTCTTC. Its protein product is CSAWEGGTFHEQFF.

The V gene is TRBV15, the J gene TRBJ2-3, with unresolved D. The CDR3 is made up of 14 amino acids. V lost 0 bases, J lost 9 bases, and 13 bases lay in between. CDR1 and CDR2 (germline): LNHNV, YYDKDF (reference sequence). The CDR3 DNA follows: TGTGCCACCAGCAGAGATGGGCTCCAACGGACGCAGTATTTT. Residues: CATSRDGLQRTQYF.

This chain links TRBV14 with TRBJ2-7; 7 nucleotides line up with TRBD2. CDR1 is SGHDN and CDR2 is FVKESK in the germline V gene. This CDR3 contains 16 residues. J gave up 2 bases and V 5 bases, and 12 bases lay outside the gene matches. CDR3: CASSDGGRARPYEQYF. The CDR3 DNA is TGTGCCAGCAGCGACGGGGGGAGGGCGAGGCCCTACGAGCAGTACTTC.

V usage is TRBV20-1 and J usage is TRBJ2-1; no definite D call. Germline V lookup: CDR1 DFQATT, CDR2 SNEGSKA (reference sequence). The CDR3 has 14 amino acids. Between the trimmed V and J ends, which lost 2 bases and 0 bases, there was a span of 8 bases. CDR3 amino acids: CSARRLSSYNEQFF. CDR3 DNA sequence: TGCAGTGCTAGACGACTTAGCTCCTACAATGAGCAGTTCTTC.

V usage is TRBV20-1 and J usage is TRBJ1-6, with D tentatively TRBD1 (6 bases). The CDR3 spans 16 residues. V lost 0 bases to trimming and J lost 4 bases, with 13 bases between them. From germline, CDR1 is DFQATT and CDR2 SNEGSKA (reference sequence). CDR3 region: CSARDLLGAYNSPLHF. CDR3 sequence (DNA): TGCAGTGCTAGAGATCTGTTGGGGGCGTATAATTCACCCCTCCACTTT.